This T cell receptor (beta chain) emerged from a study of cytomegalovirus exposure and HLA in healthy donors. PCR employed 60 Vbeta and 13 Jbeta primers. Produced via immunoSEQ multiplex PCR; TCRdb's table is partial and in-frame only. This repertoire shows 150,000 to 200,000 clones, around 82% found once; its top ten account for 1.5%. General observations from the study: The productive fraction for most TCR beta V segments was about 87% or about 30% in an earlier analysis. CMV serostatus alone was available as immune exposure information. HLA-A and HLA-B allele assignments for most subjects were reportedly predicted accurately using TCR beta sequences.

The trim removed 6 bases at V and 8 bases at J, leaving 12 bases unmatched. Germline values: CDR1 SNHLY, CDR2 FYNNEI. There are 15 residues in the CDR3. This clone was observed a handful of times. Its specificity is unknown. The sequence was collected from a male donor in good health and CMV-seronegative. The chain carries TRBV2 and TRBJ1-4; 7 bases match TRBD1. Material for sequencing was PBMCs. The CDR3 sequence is CASSQTGNGREKLFF. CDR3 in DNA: TGTGCCAGCAGCCAGACAGGGAACGGGCGGGAAAAACTGTTTTTT.